This T cell receptor (beta chain) originates from a study of chemoradiotherapy in HPV16-positive cancers (dated by TCRdb to 2022 to 2024). About the full investigation: Functional T-cell assays on cells from two HPV16-positive patients defined candidate HPV-specific T-cell clones and common TCR motifs. The study asked whether T-cell immunity to the HPV oncoproteins E6 and E7 changes during chemoradiotherapy and whether this immunity affects survival. TCR repertoires from over 80 patients with HPV-related cancers were then used to track the candidate HPV-specific TCRs and motifs. Study-level results and caveats: Expansion of candidate HPV-specific clones and E7-related TCR motifs was observed in the tumor microenvironment during treatment, whereas no such expansion was observed for non-HPV-specific T cells. The survival association was reported for HPV16-positive patients, and the functional definition of HPV-specific T cells was derived from only two HPV16-positive patients. Improved recurrence-free survival in HPV16-positive patients was associated with expansion of HPV-responsive T cells during chemoradiotherapy.

Repertoires were sampled repeatedly over the course of chemoradiotherapy, so clonal expansion could be followed in the tumor microenvironment. The library came from the immunoSEQ multiplex PCR assay. The table was pulled from immuneACCESS by TCRdb, which kept in-frame rearrangements only. Such tables lose some clones; where checked, under half of the loss comes from unresolved V genes, and the rest has no known cause. Across this sample there are roughly 1,900 clones, with around 85% seen only once. The top ten constitute roughly 9.2% of the sample. A remark on this clone: This clone's antigen is unknown. Qualities for individual bases were not recorded, and no much larger clone is one base off.

The input for sequencing was tumor tissue, taken from a patient who underwent chemoradiotherapy. The receptor was derived from a human donor with HPV-associated anogenital cancer.

The sequenced DNA: TGTGCCAGCTCACCCCAGGGGGGTATCGAAAACGAGCAGTACTTC. Its protein is CASSPQGGIENEQYF. The chain is assembled from TRBV18 and TRBJ2-7; TRBD1 is a possible D gene, resting on 7 matching bases. In the germline V gene, CDR1 corresponds to KGHSH and CDR2 to LQKENI. Counted from cysteine to phenylalanine, this CDR3 has 15 amino acids. Here the CDR3 DNA is all that survives: 45 bases in frame from base 1. The junction carries 17 bases between V and J, which are trimmed by 3 bases and 5 bases respectively.